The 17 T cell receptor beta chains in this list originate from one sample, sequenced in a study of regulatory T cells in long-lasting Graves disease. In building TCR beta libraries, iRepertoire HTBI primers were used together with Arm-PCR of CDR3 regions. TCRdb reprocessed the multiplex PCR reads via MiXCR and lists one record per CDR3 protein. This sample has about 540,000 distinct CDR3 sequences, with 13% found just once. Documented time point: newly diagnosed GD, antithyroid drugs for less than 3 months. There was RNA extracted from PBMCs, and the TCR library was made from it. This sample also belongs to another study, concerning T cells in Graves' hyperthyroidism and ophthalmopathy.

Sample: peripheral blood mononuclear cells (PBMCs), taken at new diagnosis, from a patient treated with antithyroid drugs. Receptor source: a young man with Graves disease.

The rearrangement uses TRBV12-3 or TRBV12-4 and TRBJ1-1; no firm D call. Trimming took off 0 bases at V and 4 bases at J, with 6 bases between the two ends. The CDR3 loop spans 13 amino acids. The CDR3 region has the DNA TGTGCCAGCAGTTTAGCGGTGAGCACTGAAGCTTTCTTT. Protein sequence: CASSLAVSTEAFF.

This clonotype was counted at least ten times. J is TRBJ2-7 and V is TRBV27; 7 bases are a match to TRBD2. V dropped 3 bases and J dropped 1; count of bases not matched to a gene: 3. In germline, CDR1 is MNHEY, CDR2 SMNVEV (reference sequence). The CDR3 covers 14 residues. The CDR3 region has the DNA TGTGCCAGCAGTTTGGAGCGGGAATCCTACGAGCAGTACTTC. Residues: CASSLERESYEQYF.

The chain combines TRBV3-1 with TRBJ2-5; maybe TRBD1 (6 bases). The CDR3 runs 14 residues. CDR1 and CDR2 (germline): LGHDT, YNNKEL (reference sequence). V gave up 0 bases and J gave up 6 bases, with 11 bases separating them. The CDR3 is CASSQEGGSKTQYF. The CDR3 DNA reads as TGTGCCAGCAGCCAAGAAGGGGGTTCGAAGACCCAGTACTTC.

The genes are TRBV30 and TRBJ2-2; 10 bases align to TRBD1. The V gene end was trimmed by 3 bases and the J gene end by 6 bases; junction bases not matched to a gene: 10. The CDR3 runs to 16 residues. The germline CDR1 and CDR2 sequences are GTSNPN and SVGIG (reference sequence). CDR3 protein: CAWRGTGAPTAGELFF. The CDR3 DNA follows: TGTGCCTGGAGAGGGACAGGGGCCCCGACGGCCGGGGAGCTGTTTTTT.

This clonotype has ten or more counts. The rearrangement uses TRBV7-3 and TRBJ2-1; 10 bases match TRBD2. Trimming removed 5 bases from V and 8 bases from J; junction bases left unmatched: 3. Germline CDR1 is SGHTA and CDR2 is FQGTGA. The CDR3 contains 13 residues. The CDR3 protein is CASSNGLADEQFF. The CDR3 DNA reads TGTGCCAGCAGCAACGGACTAGCGGATGAGCAGTTCTTC.

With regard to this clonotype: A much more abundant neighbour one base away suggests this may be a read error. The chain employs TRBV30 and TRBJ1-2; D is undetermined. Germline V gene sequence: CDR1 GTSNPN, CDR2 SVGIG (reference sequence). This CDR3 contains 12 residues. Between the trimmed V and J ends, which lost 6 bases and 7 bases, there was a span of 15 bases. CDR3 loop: CACGAWAGGYTF. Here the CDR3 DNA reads TGTGCCTGCGGCGCGTGGGCCGGTGGCTACACCTTC.

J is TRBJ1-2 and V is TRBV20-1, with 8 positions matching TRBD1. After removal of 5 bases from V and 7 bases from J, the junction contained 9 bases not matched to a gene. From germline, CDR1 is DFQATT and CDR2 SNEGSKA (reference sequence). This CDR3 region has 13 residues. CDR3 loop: CSARPGQVFGYTF. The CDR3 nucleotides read TGCAGTGCTCGTCCGGGACAGGTATTTGGCTACACCTTC.

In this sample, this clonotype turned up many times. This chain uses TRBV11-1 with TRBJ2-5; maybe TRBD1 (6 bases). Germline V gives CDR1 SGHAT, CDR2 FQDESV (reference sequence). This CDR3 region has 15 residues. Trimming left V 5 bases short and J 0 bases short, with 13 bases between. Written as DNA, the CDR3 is TGTGCCAGCAGCCGGGACACAAAGTACCAAGAGACCCAGTACTTC. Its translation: CASSRDTKYQETQYF. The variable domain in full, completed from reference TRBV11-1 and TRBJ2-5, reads EAEVAQSPRYKITEKSQAVAFWCDPISGHATLYWYRQILGQGPELLVQFQDESVVDDSQLPKDRFSAERLKGVDSTLKIQPAELGDSAMYLCASSRDTKYQETQYFGPGTRLLVL.

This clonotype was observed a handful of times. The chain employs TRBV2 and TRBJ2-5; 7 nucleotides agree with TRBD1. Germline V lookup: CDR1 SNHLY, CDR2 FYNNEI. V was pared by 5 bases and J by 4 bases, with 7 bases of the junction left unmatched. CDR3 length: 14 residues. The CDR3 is CASSYGAGGETQYF. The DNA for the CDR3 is TGTGCCAGCAGTTATGGGGCAGGGGGAGAGACCCAGTACTTC.

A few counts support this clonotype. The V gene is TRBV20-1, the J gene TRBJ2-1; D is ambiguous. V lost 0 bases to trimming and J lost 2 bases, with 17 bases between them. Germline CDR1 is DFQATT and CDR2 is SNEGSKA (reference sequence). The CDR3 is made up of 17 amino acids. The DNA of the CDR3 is TGCAGTGCTAGAGAATCGGTCCGGGCCCAGACCTACAATGAGCAGTTCTTC. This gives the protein CSARESVRAQTYNEQFF.

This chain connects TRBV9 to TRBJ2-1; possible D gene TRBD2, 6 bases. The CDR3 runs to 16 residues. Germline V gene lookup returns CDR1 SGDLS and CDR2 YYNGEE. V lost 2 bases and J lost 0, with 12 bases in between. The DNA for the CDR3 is TGTGCCAGCAGCGTTTTGGAGGGTAGCTCCTACAATGAGCAGTTCTTC. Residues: CASSVLEGSSYNEQFF.

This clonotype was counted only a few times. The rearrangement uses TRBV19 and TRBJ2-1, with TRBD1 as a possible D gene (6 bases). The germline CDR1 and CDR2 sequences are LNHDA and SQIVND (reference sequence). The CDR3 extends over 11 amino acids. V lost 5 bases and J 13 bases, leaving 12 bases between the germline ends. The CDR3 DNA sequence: TGTGCCAGTAGTGTGGACAGAGACCAGTTCTTC. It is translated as CASSVDRDQFF.

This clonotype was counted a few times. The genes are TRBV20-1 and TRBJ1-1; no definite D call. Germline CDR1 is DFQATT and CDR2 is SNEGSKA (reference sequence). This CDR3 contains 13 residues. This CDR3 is CRVLAGGGVEAFF. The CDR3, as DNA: TGCAGGGTACTGGCCGGCGGCGGTGTTGAGGCTTTCTTT.

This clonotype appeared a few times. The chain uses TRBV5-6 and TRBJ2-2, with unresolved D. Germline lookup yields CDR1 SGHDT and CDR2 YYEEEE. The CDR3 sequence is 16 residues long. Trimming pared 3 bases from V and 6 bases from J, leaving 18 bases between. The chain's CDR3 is CASSYAGSEDAGELFF. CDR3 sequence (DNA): TGTGCCAGCAGCTATGCCGGGTCCGAGGACGCCGGGGAGCTGTTTTTT.

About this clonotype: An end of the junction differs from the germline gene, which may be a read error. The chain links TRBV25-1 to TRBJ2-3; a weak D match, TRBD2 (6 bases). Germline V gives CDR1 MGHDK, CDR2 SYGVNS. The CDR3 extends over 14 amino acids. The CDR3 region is CVSSDAGSTDTQYF. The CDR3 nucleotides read TGTGTCAGCAGTGACGCGGGATCCACAGATACGCAGTATTTT.

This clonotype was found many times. CDR3 residues: CSVRGQGRGYGYTF. The CDR3 nucleotides read TGCAGCGTCCGGGGACAGGGCCGCGGCTATGGCTACACCTTC. J is TRBJ1-2 and V is TRBV29-1; 9 bases align to TRBD1. CDR1 and CDR2 from the germline V gene are SQVTM and ANQGSEA. The CDR3 is 14 amino acids. V was clipped by 6 bases and J by 4 bases; unmatched bases: 9.

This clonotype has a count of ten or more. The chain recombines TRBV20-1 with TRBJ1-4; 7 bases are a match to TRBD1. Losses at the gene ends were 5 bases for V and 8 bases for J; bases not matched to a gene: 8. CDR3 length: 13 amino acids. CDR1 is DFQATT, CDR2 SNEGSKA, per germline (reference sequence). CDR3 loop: CSAVTGRREKLFF. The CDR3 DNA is TGCAGTGCTGTGACAGGGCGTAGGGAAAAACTGTTTTTT.